This is a list of T cell receptor beta chains from one sample in a study of blood T cell repertoires in COVID-19. Clones were sequenced by immunoSEQ multiplex PCR, and TCRdb holds only the in-frame ones, with some missing. The repertoire holds about 110,000 clones, 86% seen once, with 3.5% to 5.5% in the top ten. Specimen: peripheral blood. The source of these receptors is a man in his forties or fifties with acute or convalescent COVID-19. CDR3s include the opening cysteine and the closing phenylalanine or tryptophan. Fields, in order: J gene, D gene, V gene, CDR3 protein. D genes are given only for firm matches.

j_call: TRBJ2-7
d_call: NA
v_call: TRBV7-3
cdr3_aa: CASSLDGENYEQYF

j_call: TRBJ2-2
d_call: NA
v_call: TRBV10-2
cdr3_aa: CASGTHWASNTGELFF

j_call: TRBJ1-2
d_call: NA
v_call: TRBV5-1
cdr3_aa: CASSLEGDTYGYTF

j_call: TRBJ2-3
d_call: TRBD2
v_call: TRBV30
cdr3_aa: CAWSAGGLAGWRTDTQYF

j_call: TRBJ1-5
d_call: TRBD1
v_call: TRBV2
cdr3_aa: CASSGTGVQPQHF

j_call: TRBJ1-1
d_call: TRBD1
v_call: TRBV6-6
cdr3_aa: CASRTTDRGFTEAFF

j_call: TRBJ1-1
d_call: TRBD1
v_call: TRBV18
cdr3_aa: CASSPTGQGEAFF

j_call: TRBJ2-4
d_call: NA
v_call: TRBV20-1
cdr3_aa: CSARARGIQYF

j_call: TRBJ1-4
d_call: NA
v_call: TRBV2
cdr3_aa: CASTDTLEKLFF

j_call: TRBJ1-4
d_call: NA
v_call: TRBV2
cdr3_aa: CATQRGSTNEKLFF

j_call: TRBJ2-1
d_call: TRBD2
v_call: TRBV2
cdr3_aa: CASSGGGLAYNEQFF

j_call: TRBJ1-6
d_call: NA
v_call: TRBV7-2
cdr3_aa: CASSSGLSGLSYNSPLHF

j_call: TRBJ2-7
d_call: NA
v_call: TRBV30
cdr3_aa: CAWNRVGAEQYF

j_call: TRBJ1-2
d_call: TRBD1
v_call: TRBV5-6
cdr3_aa: CASSPGTGSGYTF

j_call: TRBJ1-2
d_call: NA
v_call: TRBV27
cdr3_aa: CASSLSKINYGYTF

j_call: TRBJ1-1
d_call: NA
v_call: TRBV7-3
cdr3_aa: CASSLKPGTEAFF

j_call: TRBJ1-2
d_call: NA
v_call: TRBV5-1
cdr3_aa: CASSLVGRGGGYTF

j_call: TRBJ2-7
d_call: NA
v_call: TRBV5-6
cdr3_aa: CASSISRSGTHYSYEQYF

j_call: TRBJ1-3
d_call: NA
v_call: TRBV4-3
cdr3_aa: CASSQHSGNTIYF

j_call: TRBJ2-7
d_call: TRBD1
v_call: TRBV10-1
cdr3_aa: CASSESQGAYEQYF

j_call: TRBJ2-5
d_call: TRBD2
v_call: TRBV6-5
cdr3_aa: CANGIAGGQETQYF

j_call: TRBJ1-5
d_call: TRBD1
v_call: TRBV4-1
cdr3_aa: CASSQDFGGQGGQPQHF

j_call: TRBJ2-5
d_call: NA
v_call: TRBV7-2
cdr3_aa: CASSFPPGSETQYF

j_call: TRBJ2-1
d_call: TRBD2
v_call: TRBV15
cdr3_aa: CATSQSSGRFYNEQFF

j_call: TRBJ1-1
d_call: TRBD1
v_call: TRBV6-5
cdr3_aa: CASRRDSNMNTEAFF

j_call: TRBJ1-1
d_call: NA
v_call: TRBV7-9
cdr3_aa: CASSLFRAGREEAFF

j_call: TRBJ2-3
d_call: NA
v_call: TRBV5-6
cdr3_aa: CASSLRDTQYF

j_call: TRBJ1-2
d_call: TRBD1
v_call: TRBV5-1
cdr3_aa: CASSLTGTTGGENGYTF

j_call: TRBJ2-1
d_call: TRBD2
v_call: TRBV10-1
cdr3_aa: CASSESPSGPYNEQFF

j_call: TRBJ2-3
d_call: TRBD1
v_call: TRBV6-6
cdr3_aa: CASSYLDRGDTDTQYF

j_call: TRBJ1-1
d_call: NA
v_call: TRBV9
cdr3_aa: CASSVGPGGYTEAFF

j_call: TRBJ1-2
d_call: TRBD1
v_call: TRBV7-2
cdr3_aa: CASSFGQAYYGYTF

j_call: TRBJ1-6
d_call: NA
v_call: TRBV7-9
cdr3_aa: CASSLSESPLHF

j_call: TRBJ2-3
d_call: NA
v_call: TRBV19
cdr3_aa: CASSIDNGGDTQYF

j_call: TRBJ1-5
d_call: NA
v_call: TRBV5-1
cdr3_aa: CASSLAGEQPQHF

j_call: TRBJ1-2
d_call: NA
v_call: TRBV2
cdr3_aa: CASSEGIWGEVYGYTF

j_call: TRBJ2-3
d_call: TRBD2
v_call: TRBV30
cdr3_aa: CAWGLAATDTQYF

j_call: TRBJ2-1
d_call: NA
v_call: TRBV11-3
cdr3_aa: CASSLSQGNEQFF

j_call: TRBJ1-3
d_call: TRBD1
v_call: TRBV2
cdr3_aa: CASTLTGGGNTIYF

j_call: TRBJ2-7
d_call: NA
v_call: TRBV11-2
cdr3_aa: CASSLTGIYEQYF

j_call: TRBJ2-1
d_call: NA
v_call: TRBV3-1/TRBV3-2
cdr3_aa: CASSQPDRYYNEQFF

j_call: TRBJ2-5
d_call: NA
v_call: TRBV20-1
cdr3_aa: CSAGQGETQYF

j_call: TRBJ2-1
d_call: TRBD2
v_call: TRBV3-1/TRBV3-2
cdr3_aa: CASSQDGLAGGHNEQFF